This TCR beta chain is drawn from a study of technical replicates of blood from a handful of donors (dated by TCRdb to 2017 to 2019). To prepare the library, the immunoSEQ multiplex PCR assay was applied. TCRdb limited this immuneACCESS table to in-frame rearrangements with V and J called. A share of clones is missing; checked studies link under half to unresolved V genes, and the rest is unexplained. The sample table holds approximately 100,000 clones, of which 96% were seen once. In total, the top ten clones hold 0.2% to 0.25% of the sample. As for this clone: Its antigen is not yet known. The sample holds no much larger clone one base away, and base qualities are not on file.

Counted from cysteine to phenylalanine, this CDR3 has 17 amino acids. The kept DNA is CDR3 alone, 51 bases in frame from the first base. This sequence was found in a human donor in good health. The rearranged chain carries TRBV21-1 and TRBJ2-1; TRBD2 is the table's D call and was not checked against the DNA. TRBV21-1 is a pseudogene. Input material: T cells isolated from PBMCs. The CDR3 corresponds to CATPAPPSGRADNEQFF. The sequence in DNA is TGTGCCACGCCAGCGCCCCCTAGCGGGAGGGCCGACAATGAGCAGTTCTTC.